This TCR beta chain originates from a study of vaccination and CD4 T cells after COVID-19. Comment on this clonotype: Its specificity is unknown.

From germline, CDR1 is LGHNA and CDR2 YSLEER. With 0 bases removed from V and 1 base from J, the gap between germline ends came to 6 bases. This CDR3 has 14 residues. Researchers used the Oncomine TCR Beta short-read assay to sequence DNA from cultured CD4+ T cells. Once CD4+ T cells had been cultured, genomic DNA was extracted from them. TCRdb processed the PCR reads anew with MiXCR; each CDR3 protein has one entry. This table has 15,000 to 20,000 distinct CDR3 sequences, 70% to 80% appearing once. The treatment was: roughly 10-day PBMC culture with coronavirus spike peptide pools or control peptides (ViraFEST assay).

The sample comprised CD4+ T cells from blood, cultured in vitro. This clonotype originated in a human donor who had recovered from COVID-19. This chain connects TRBV4-3 to TRBJ1-1; unclear D gene. The CDR3 DNA is TGCGCCAGCAGCCAAGAGACGAGGAACACTGAAGCTTTCTTT. Translating gives CASSQETRNTEAFF.